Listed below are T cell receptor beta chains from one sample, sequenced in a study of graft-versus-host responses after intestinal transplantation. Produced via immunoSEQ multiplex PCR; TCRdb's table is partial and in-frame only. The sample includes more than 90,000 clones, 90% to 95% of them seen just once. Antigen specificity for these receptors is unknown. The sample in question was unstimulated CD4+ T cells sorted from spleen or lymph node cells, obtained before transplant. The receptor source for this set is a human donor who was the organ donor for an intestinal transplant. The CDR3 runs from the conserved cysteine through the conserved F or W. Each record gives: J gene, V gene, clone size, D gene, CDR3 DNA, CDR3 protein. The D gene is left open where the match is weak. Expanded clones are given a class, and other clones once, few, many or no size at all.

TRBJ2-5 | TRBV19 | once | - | TGTGCCAGTAGTGCCACTAACTCAGGGGGGGGAGAGACCCAGTACTTC | CASSATNSGGGETQYF
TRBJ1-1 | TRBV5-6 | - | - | TGTGCCAGCAGCTGGAAGACTGAAGCTTTCTTT | CASSWKTEAFF
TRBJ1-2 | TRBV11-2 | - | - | TGTGCCAGCAGCTTACCCTTAGGAGGGAACTATGGCTACACCTTC | CASSLPLGGNYGYTF
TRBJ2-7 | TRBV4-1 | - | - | TGCGCCAGCAGCCAAGTCGGGGGATACGAGCAGTACTTC | CASSQVGGYEQYF
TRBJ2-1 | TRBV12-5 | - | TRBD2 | TGTGCTAGTGGTCCTGGACTAGCGGAAGCACAGCAGTTCTTC | CASGPGLAEAQQFF
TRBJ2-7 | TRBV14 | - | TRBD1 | TGTGCCAGCAGCCTCCTAGGGGGCAGGGAAAACAAGCGGCGCGAGCAGTACTTC | CASSLLGGRENKRREQYF
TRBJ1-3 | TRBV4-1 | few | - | TGCGCCAGCAGCCAAGACAGTACTTCAAGAAACACCATATATTTT | CASSQDSTSRNTIYF
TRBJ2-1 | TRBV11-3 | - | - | TGTGCCAGCAGCTTAGATTCCGGGGGCCCCTACAATGAGCAGTTCTTC | CASSLDSGGPYNEQFF
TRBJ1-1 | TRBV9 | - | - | TGTGCCAGCGGGAAAACAGGGGAAGCTTTCTTT | CASGKTGEAFF
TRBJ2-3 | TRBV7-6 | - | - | TGTGCCAGCAGCTTAGGCACAGATACGCAGTATTTT | CASSLGTDTQYF
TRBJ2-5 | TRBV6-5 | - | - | TGTGCCAGCAGTCCTTTGGGGGGACAAAAGACCCAGTACTTC | CASSPLGGQKTQYF
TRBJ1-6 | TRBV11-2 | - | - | TGTGCCAGCAGCCACGACAGTAATTCACCCCTCCACTTT | CASSHDSNSPLHF
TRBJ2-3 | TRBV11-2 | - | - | TGTGCCAGCAGCTTAGTTATAGGGTTCACAGATACGCAGTATTTT | CASSLVIGFTDTQYF
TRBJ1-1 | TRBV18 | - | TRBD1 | TGTGCCAGCTCACTGGGGACAGGGGGGACTGAAGCTTTCTTT | CASSLGTGGTEAFF
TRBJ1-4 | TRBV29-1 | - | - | TGCAGCGTGGGACAAAATAATGAAAAACTGTTTTTT | CSVGQNNEKLFF
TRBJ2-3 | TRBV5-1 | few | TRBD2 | TGCGCCAGCAGCTTGACTAGCGGGAGGGATACGCAGTATTTT | CASSLTSGRDTQYF
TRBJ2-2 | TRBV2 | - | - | TGTGCCAGCAGTAAGGGGTGGGGGACCGGGGAGCTGTTTTTT | CASSKGWGTGELFF
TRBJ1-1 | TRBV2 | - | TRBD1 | TGTGCCAGCAGTCGGACCGGGACAGGGCTTGAAGCTTTCTTT | CASSRTGTGLEAFF